Sequencing of this T cell receptor beta chain was carried out in a study of T cell repertoires in cytomegalovirus infection. In the study overall: As its CMV epitopes, the study selected recently identified HLA-C-restricted and well-studied HLA-B-restricted targets. Evidence of both CMV infection and a matching HLA type came from public TCR beta signatures.

The study, taken as a whole, reports: The cumulative frequency of public TCR beta families identified carriers of CMV plus the relevant HLA.

V shed 1 base and J 2 bases; nucleotides not matched to a gene: 4. The V gene's germline CDR1 is SGHTA and CDR2 FQGNSA. The CDR3 contains 16 residues. This clonotype was detected ten times or more. As yet, its antigen is unknown. One entry per CDR3 protein, called by TCRdb with MiXCR from the reads. Found here are fewer than 1,000,000 distinct CDR3 sequences, less than 40% of them singletons; the top ten hold over 11%. Here the sequenced sample was cultured CD8+ T cells from PBMCs, taken from culture after CMV antigen stimulation. This sequence was found in a human donor in good health (CMV status not recorded). Some clones in this sample may be carry-over from other donors' samples. The chain carries TRBV7-2 and TRBJ2-3; 9 nucleotides align to TRBD2. CDR3 nucleotides: TGTGCCAGCAGCTTAGTGAGCGGGGGGTACACAGATACGCAGTATTTT. Translation: CASSLVSGGYTDTQYF.